Below, 7 T cell receptor beta chains from the same sample are listed, as sequenced in a study of shared clonotypes between healthy human individuals. The method was immunoSEQ multiplex PCR; TCRdb's version includes in-frame clones alone and lacks a portion of them. The top ten clones hold more than 0.9% of a sample with nearly 2 million clones, around 96% of them seen once. Naive-designated CD8 cells lacked CD45RO, were positively enriched for CCR7, and omitted terminally differentiated effector memory CD45RA+ cells. Sequenced material: naive CD8+ T cells sorted from blood. Receptors originate from a man aged 18 to 29 in good health.

The J gene is TRBJ2-2, the V gene TRBV6-1; a weak D match, TRBD2 (5 bases). Trimming pared 2 bases from V and 1 base from J, leaving 17 bases between. CDR1 is MNHNS, CDR2 SASEGT, per germline. The CDR3 sequence is 18 residues long. CDR3: CASSENPGVSLNTGELFF. CDR3 DNA: TGTGCCAGCAGTGAAAATCCCGGGGTCTCCCTGAACACCGGGGAGCTGTTTTTT.

This chain links TRBV7-2 with TRBJ2-7; 11 nucleotides match TRBD1. CDR3 length equals 16 residues. Trimming removed 2 bases from V and 3 bases from J; junction bases left unmatched: 6. Per germline, CDR1 SGHTA and CDR2 FQGNSA. This CDR3 reads CASSLNTGTGGYEQYF. In DNA form, the CDR3 reads TGTGCCAGCAGCTTAAACACCGGGACAGGGGGCTACGAGCAGTACTTC.

The genes are TRBV7-2 and TRBJ1-6, with D unresolved. This CDR3 is 16 amino acids long. In germline, CDR1 is SGHTA, CDR2 FQGNSA. Deletions cut 2 bases from V and 2 bases from J, with 10 bases between. CDR3 in amino acids: CASSLTWGAYNSPLHF. As DNA, the CDR3 is TGTGCCAGCAGCTTAACGTGGGGAGCCTATAATTCACCCCTCCACTTT. The entire variable domain, with the rest obtained from reference TRBV7-2 and TRBJ1-6, is as follows: GAGVSQSPSNKVTEKGKDVELRCDPISGHTALYWYRQSLGQGLEFLIYFQGNSAPDKSGLPSDRFSAERTGGSVSTLTIQRTQQEDSAVYLCASSLTWGAYNSPLHFGNGTRLTVT.

As for this clone: Other nucleotide sequences from this sample produce the same CDR3. The rearrangement uses TRBV5-4 and TRBJ2-3; TRBD2 aligns across 7 bases. Germline loops: CDR1 SGHNT, CDR2 YYREEE (reference sequence). The CDR3 contains 15 residues. V gave up 0 bases and J gave up 2 bases; unmatched junction bases: 3. Here the CDR3 reads CASSLAGGVTDTQYF. The CDR3 nucleotides read TGTGCCAGCAGCTTGGCGGGAGGCGTCACAGATACGCAGTATTTT.

The CDR3 bases are TGTGCCAGCAGCTCCTACAGGGACAGCACAGATACGCAGTATTTT. Amino acids: CASSSYRDSTDTQYF. The chain uses TRBV5-6 and TRBJ2-3, with TRBD1 as a possible D gene (6 bases). The V end lost 3 bases, the J end lost 0 bases, and 11 bases lay between the germline ends. CDR3 length: 15 residues. Germline CDR1 and CDR2: SGHDT and YYEEEE.

This sequence joins TRBV5-1 and TRBJ2-2, with D perhaps matching TRBD2 (5 bases). Deletions cut 6 bases from V and 4 bases from J, with 16 bases between. Germline-derived CDR1 and CDR2 are SGHRS and YFSETQ. The CDR3 covers 15 residues. This CDR3 is CASTLPGSGTGELFF. The CDR3 DNA sequence: TGCGCCAGCACGCTTCCGGGGTCGGGCACCGGGGAGCTGTTTTTT.

The chain joins TRBV10-3 to TRBJ2-5; TRBD2 agrees at 12 bases. The V gene end was trimmed by 3 bases and the J gene end by 5 bases; junction bases not matched to a gene: 13. Germline lookup yields CDR1 ENHRY and CDR2 SYGVKD. The CDR3 loop spans 18 amino acids. CDR3 protein: CAISDPSRLAGEPETQYF. Here the CDR3 DNA reads TGTGCCATCAGTGATCCTTCGAGACTAGCGGGAGAACCGGAGACCCAGTACTTC.